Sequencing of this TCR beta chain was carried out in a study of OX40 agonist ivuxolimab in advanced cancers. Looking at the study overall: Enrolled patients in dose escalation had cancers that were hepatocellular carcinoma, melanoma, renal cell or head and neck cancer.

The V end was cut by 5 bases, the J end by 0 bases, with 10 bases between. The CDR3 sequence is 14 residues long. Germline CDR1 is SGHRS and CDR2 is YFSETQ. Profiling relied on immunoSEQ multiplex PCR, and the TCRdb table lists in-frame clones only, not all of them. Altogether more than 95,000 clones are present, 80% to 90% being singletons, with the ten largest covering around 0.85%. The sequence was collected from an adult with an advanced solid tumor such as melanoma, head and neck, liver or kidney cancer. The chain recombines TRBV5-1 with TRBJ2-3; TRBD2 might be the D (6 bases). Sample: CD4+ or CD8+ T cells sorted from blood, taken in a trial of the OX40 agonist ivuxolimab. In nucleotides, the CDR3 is TGCGCCAGCAGGGGAGGAGTTAGCACAGATACGCAGTATTTT. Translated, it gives CASRGGVSTDTQYF.